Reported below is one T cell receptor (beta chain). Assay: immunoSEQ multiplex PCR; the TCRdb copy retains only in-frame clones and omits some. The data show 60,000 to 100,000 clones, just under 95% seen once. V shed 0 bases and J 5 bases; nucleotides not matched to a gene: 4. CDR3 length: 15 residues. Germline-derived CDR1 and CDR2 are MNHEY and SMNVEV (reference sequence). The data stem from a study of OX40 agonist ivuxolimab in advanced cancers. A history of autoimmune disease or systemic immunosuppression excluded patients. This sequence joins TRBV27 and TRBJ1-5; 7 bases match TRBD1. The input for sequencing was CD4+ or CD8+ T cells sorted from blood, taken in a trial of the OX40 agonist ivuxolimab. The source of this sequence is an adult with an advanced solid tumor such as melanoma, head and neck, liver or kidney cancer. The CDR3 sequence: CASSLSAGGDQPQHF. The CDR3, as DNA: TGTGCCAGCAGTTTATCGGCAGGGGGTGATCAGCCCCAGCATTTT.